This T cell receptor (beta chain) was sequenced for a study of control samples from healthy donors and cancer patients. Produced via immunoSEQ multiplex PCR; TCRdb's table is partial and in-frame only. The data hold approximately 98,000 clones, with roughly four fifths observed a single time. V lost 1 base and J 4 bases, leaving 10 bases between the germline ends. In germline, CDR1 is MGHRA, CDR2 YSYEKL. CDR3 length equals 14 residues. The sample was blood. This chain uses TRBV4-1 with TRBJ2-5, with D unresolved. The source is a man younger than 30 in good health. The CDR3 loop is CASSQAVFLETQYF. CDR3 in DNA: TGCGCCAGCAGCCAAGCGGTTTTCTTAGAGACCCAGTACTTC.